The 11 T cell receptor beta chains in this list originate from one sample, sequenced in a study of response to subunit inactivated influenza vaccine. A single record per CDR3 protein comes from TCRdb applying MiXCR to the RT-PCR reads. The profile shows around 600,000 distinct CDR3 sequences, approximately 11% of them singletons. This same sample was also taken into another study, of T cells expressing NK-cell markers. That source notes: Template switching by 5'RACE with UMIs generated the TCR beta cDNA.

The sample was PBMCs from blood, taken on the day of vaccination. These receptors all come from a man aged 50-59 years who received an inactivated influenza vaccine.

This rearrangement joins TRBV5-1 to TRBJ2-3; D is possibly TRBD1 (5 bases). The germline V gene has CDR1 SGHRS and CDR2 YFSETQ. CDR3 length: 16 amino acids. The V gene lost 3 bases and the J gene lost 0 bases, with 14 bases spanning the gap. CDR3 coding DNA: TGCGCCAGCAGCTCCAGGAAGGGGCCTAGCACAGATACGCAGTATTTT. Residues: CASSSRKGPSTDTQYF.

This sequence joins TRBV5-1 and TRBJ2-1; 8 bases map to TRBD1. With 4 bases clipped from V and 4 bases from J, the junction kept 10 bases outside the gene matches. Germline V CDR1 and CDR2: SGHRS, YFSETQ. The CDR3 consists of 16 residues. CDR3 amino acids: CASSGRTGNEYNEQFF. The CDR3 DNA follows: TGCGCCAGCAGCGGCCGGACAGGGAACGAATACAATGAGCAGTTCTTC.

This clonotype was recorded a few times. V usage is TRBV10-3 and J usage is TRBJ2-5; D possibly corresponds to TRBD1 (6 bases). CDR1 is ENHRY, CDR2 SYGVKD, per germline. V was trimmed by 3 bases and J by 4 bases, leaving 9 bases between them. The CDR3 consists of 13 residues. CDR3 DNA sequence: TGTGCCATCAGTGAACAGGGACCAGAGACCCAGTACTTC. Translated, it gives CAISEQGPETQYF.

Many counts were recorded for this clonotype. V is TRBV12-3 or TRBV12-4 and J is TRBJ1-1; tentatively, D is TRBD1 (5 bases). This CDR3 contains 15 residues. With 0 bases removed from V and 2 bases from J, the gap between germline ends came to 10 bases. CDR3: CASSLAGLINTEAFF. The CDR3 coding sequence is TGTGCCAGCAGTTTAGCGGGACTGATAAACACTGAAGCTTTCTTT.

This clonotype appeared a few times. The genes are TRBV6-5 and TRBJ2-1; D ambiguous. Trimming removed 0 bases at V and 15 bases at J, with 12 bases between. Germline CDR1 is MNHEY and CDR2 is SVGAGI. This CDR3 region has 12 residues. This CDR3 is CASSYSGGFPFF. The CDR3 DNA reads TGTGCCAGCAGTTACTCCGGCGGATTTCCGTTCTTC.

In this sample, this clonotype turned up a few times. Here the CDR3 reads CASSVPGLEGSEQFF. In DNA, the CDR3 is TGTGCCAGCAGCGTTCCGGGACTAGAGGGTAGTGAGCAGTTCTTC. V and J are TRBV9 and TRBJ2-1; 8 bases align to TRBD2. CDR1 is SGDLS and CDR2 is YYNGEE in the germline V gene. There are 15 residues in the CDR3. V gave up 2 bases and J gave up 9 bases; unmatched junction bases: 10.

The chain recombines TRBV6-1 with TRBJ2-1; D possibly corresponds to TRBD2 (6 bases). The CDR3 has 15 amino acids. Germline loops: CDR1 MNHNS, CDR2 SASEGT. Trimming took 7 bases from V and 4 from J, leaving 17 bases between them. The chain's CDR3 is CASILSGFKYNEQFF. The CDR3 region has the DNA TGTGCCAGCATATTAAGCGGGTTCAAGTACAATGAGCAGTTCTTC.

In its sample, this clonotype was seen many times. The genes are TRBV6-2 or TRBV6-3 and TRBJ2-1, with 8 positions matching TRBD1. Germline trimming cut 5 bases from V and 1 base from J; bases unmatched to any gene: 1. This CDR3 contains 14 residues. The germline V gene has CDR1 MNHEY and CDR2 SVGEGT. As DNA, the CDR3 is TGTGCCAGCAGTACAGGGGGTTCCTACAATGAGCAGTTCTTC. It specifies CASSTGGSYNEQFF.

V gene TRBV20-1 combines with J gene TRBJ1-1; no definite D call. Germline V CDR1 and CDR2: DFQATT, SNEGSKA (reference sequence). Trimming pared 0 bases from V and 0 bases from J, leaving 11 bases between. The CDR3 runs to 15 residues. CDR3 residues: CSARDYGLLNTEAFF. The CDR3 DNA is TGCAGTGCTAGAGATTATGGACTGTTGAACACTGAAGCTTTCTTT.

The rearrangement links TRBV14 to TRBJ2-7; D unclear. CDR1 SGHDN and CDR2 FVKESK come from the germline V gene. V was shortened by 0 bases and J by 9 bases, with 12 bases between the two germline ends. This CDR3 spans 13 amino acids. In nucleotides, the CDR3 is TGTGCCAGCAGCCAAGATCCTCTGGCTAGGCAGTACTTC. Its protein product is CASSQDPLARQYF. The full variable domain, completed using reference TRBV14 and TRBJ2-7, is EAGVTQFPSHSVIEKGQTVTLRCDPISGHDNLYWYRRVMGKEIKFLLHFVKESKQDESGMPNNRFLAERTGGTYSTLKVQPAELEDSGVYFCASSQDPLARQYFGPGTRLTVT.

The chain links TRBV7-2 to TRBJ2-7; 7 bases fit TRBD2. Germline assignment: CDR1 SGHTA and CDR2 FQGNSA. J was trimmed by 0 bases and V by 5 bases; bases with no gene match: 4. The CDR3 length is 14 residues. The chain's CDR3 is CASSTQRGSYEQYF. CDR3 DNA: TGTGCCAGCAGCACCCAGCGGGGCTCCTACGAGCAGTACTTC.